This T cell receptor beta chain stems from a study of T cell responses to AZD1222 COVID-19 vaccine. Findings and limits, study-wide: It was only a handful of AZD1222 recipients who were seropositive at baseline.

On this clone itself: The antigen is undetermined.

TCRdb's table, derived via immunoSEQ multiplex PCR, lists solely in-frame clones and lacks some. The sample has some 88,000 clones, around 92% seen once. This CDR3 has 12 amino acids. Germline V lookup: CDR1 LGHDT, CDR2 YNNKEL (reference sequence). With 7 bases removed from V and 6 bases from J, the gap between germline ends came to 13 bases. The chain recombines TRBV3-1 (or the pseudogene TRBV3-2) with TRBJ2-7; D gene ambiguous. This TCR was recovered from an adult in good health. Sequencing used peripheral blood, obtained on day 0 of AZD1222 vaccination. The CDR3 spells CASIPDNREQYF. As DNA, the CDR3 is TGTGCCAGCATCCCAGACAATCGCGAGCAGTACTTC.